This TCR beta chain originates from a study of cytomegalovirus exposure and HLA in healthy donors. Background on the study: An earlier analysis found 117 million unique TCR beta sequences from approximately 190 million T cells.

The PCR was carried out with 60 Vbeta primers and 13 Jbeta primers. Only in-frame clones appear in the TCRdb table, and some are missing; sequencing was by immunoSEQ multiplex PCR. The data contain some 190,000 clones, roughly 80% of them singletons. A word on this clone: Its antigen is undetermined.

Study conclusions and caveats: In vitro, three CMV-associated chains proved specific for CMV antigens. The study designated over 150 TCR beta chains cytomegalovirus-associated.

The CDR3 runs 14 residues. V was trimmed by 4 bases and J by 10 bases, leaving 18 bases between them. Per germline, CDR1 SGHNT and CDR2 YYREEE (reference sequence). V gene TRBV5-4 combines with J gene TRBJ2-1; a weak D match, TRBD1 (6 bases). This TCR came from a woman in her 50s in good health and CMV-seronegative. Sequencing input: PBMCs. CDR3 protein: CASSPQQGVREQFF. As DNA, the CDR3 is TGTGCCAGCAGCCCCCAACAGGGCGTAAGGGAGCAGTTCTTC. The whole variable domain, filled in from reference TRBV5-4 and TRBJ2-1, reads ETGVTQSPTHLIKTRGQQVTLRCSSQSGHNTVSWYQQALGQGPQFIFQYYREEENGRGNFPPRFSGLQFPNYSSELNVNALELDDSALYLCASSPQQGVREQFFGPGTRLTVL.